This TCR beta chain is from a study of blood T cell repertoires in COVID-19 (dated by TCRdb to 2020 to 2022). Describing the broader study: Samples covering the acute and convalescent phases of COVID-19 were provided by collaborators in the United States, Italy and Spain. The prospective study material was composed of cDNA or gDNA derived from T cells, B-cell-depleted T cells, or PBMCs. Deeply sampled blood TCRbeta repertoires from subjects exposed to, actively infected with, or recovered from COVID-19 were included in the dataset. The repertoires were released in a freely available public database meant as a resource for research on the immune response to SARS-CoV-2. The samples were drawn from the first 160 participants of the ongoing ImmuneRACE study and from 950 to 1,500 subjects provided by 6 global collaborators. Sample metadata almost always included a de-identified subject ID, COVID-19 status, age in years and sex. HLA class I and class II types, where available, came from metadata supplied by the sample provider rather than from assay-based typing.

TCRbeta CDR3 regions were amplified from genomic DNA by means of the immunoSEQ Assay, a bias-controlled multiplex PCR. The study's own analysis went as follows. Nucleated cell counts per sample were estimated from amplification of reference gene primers within the assay. Sequence reads were collapsed and filtered to measure the absolute abundance of every unique TCRbeta CDR3 rearrangement. For each sample, productive Simpson clonality was calculated as the square root of Simpson's diversity index across productive rearrangements. TCRdb stores this immuneACCESS table with in-frame sequences only. Part of the clones is absent; in the studies checked, under half of the shortfall reflects unresolved V genes, and no reason is known for the rest. The V and J calls and clone size come from that table; D and trimming were worked out from the DNA. The sample table holds under 300,000 clones, of which nearly 90% were seen once. The leading ten clones occupy 2.1% of the sample.

This clone was detected a few times. It has no known antigen specificity. Base qualities are not at hand, and no much larger clone is one base apart. Other DNA sequences of this sample code for an identical CDR3. V is shortened by 4 bases, J by 4 bases, and the region joining them spans 8 bases. As encoded in the germline V gene, CDR1 is SGHTA while CDR2 is FQGTGA. From the cysteine up to the phenylalanine, the CDR3 has a length of 14 residues. Only the CDR3 portion is preserved as DNA: 42 bases, with reading frame beginning at the first base. A second Seattle source provided samples from volunteer blood donors who had recovered from COVID-19. Collaborating institutions collected whole blood in K2EDTA tubes following their own protocols. For TCRbeta analysis, collaborators shipped samples as frozen whole blood, isolated PBMCs, or DNA extracted from either of those sample types. Results and caveats for the whole study, not just this receptor: How much clinical and demographic metadata was included differed by source and by participant, and the metadata was provided uncurated.

The rearrangement combines TRBV7-3 with TRBJ1-6; the D region possibly corresponds to TRBD1 (6 bases align). Material: peripheral blood. The TCR originated in a woman between 40 and 55 years old who had recovered from COVID-19. The DNA sequence reads TGTGCCAGCAGCTCGGACAGTTATAATTCACCCCTCCACTTT. The translation is CASSSDSYNSPLHF.